What follows describes a single T cell receptor beta chain. This clonotype was recorded many times. Which antigen it targets is not known. No base qualities exist here, and no much larger clone lies one base off it. This sample stems from a study of identical twins (TCRdb year 2016). With respect to the entire study: To test whether fetal clonotypes persist, the study used deep sequencing on TCR alpha and beta repertoires from monozygotic twins, unrelated adults of various ages, and cord blood. Replicate twin experiments were performed at different times using different library preparation protocols to rule out contamination.

The study at large found these results: The excess sharing between twins in beta out-of-frame sequences was weaker because fewer shared sequences reduced the signal-to-noise ratio. Out-of-frame TCR alpha sharing in monozygotic twins was systematically underestimated by recombination models, whereas sharing between unrelated individuals was in agreement with the recombination models. Because the same donors could not be followed over many years, conclusions were based on cross-sectional statistical analysis. Fewer insertions were carried by abundant cord blood beta clonotypes; a weaker similar trend was observed in young adult naive repertoires, while no such trend was observed in memory repertoires. Compared with coincidental sharing between unrelated individuals, out-of-frame TCR alpha sequences shared between twins showed an excess of sequences with low generation probability. Invariant T cells such as MAIT and iNKT could partly confound zero-insertion analyses, although diverse VJ usage argued against such confounding for most clonotypes.

Library preparation was by 5' RACE. Sequencer: Illumina HiSeq 2000. A universal primer binding site was added through template switching, and the final cDNA carried a unique molecular identifier so that TCR cDNA molecules could be counted accurately. First-strand cDNA for TCR alpha and beta chains was synthesized from specific primers in the conserved constant-segment region. Each cDNA library was double barcoded, with a SMART-Mk sample barcode plus Illumina barcodes, to control for contamination. TruSeq adapter sequences, together with Illumina sample barcodes, were added in two successive PCR steps. The TCR alpha and beta cDNA libraries were sequenced on the Illumina HiSeq platform using custom primers. The paper's data handling went like this. MiGEC was used to process raw reads and extract unique molecular identifiers, and MiXCR was used to find CDR3 positions. For each individual, recombination models were inferred using an EM algorithm with the repgenHMM and IGoR tools. Shared clonotypes were analyzed with the tcR package in R, and sharing was normalized by the product of cloneset sizes. To study raw recombination without the effects of thymic and clonal selection, out-of-frame nonproductive sequences were analyzed. The public reads were reprocessed in TCRdb via fastp at Q25 and MiXCR, keeping in-frame beta chains. Duplicate CDR3 protein sequences are folded into a single record with the most common DNA and genes. The V and J calls come from TCRdb's annotation, not from the publication. The sample has 240,000 or so distinct CDR3 sequences on record, around 7% of them singletons. The top ten constitute about 3.6% of the sample.

Via the germline V gene (reference sequence), CDR1 is DFQATT and CDR2 SNEGSKA. V is clipped by 1 base and J by 1 base, and the sequence between their germline boundaries is 17 bases long. The CDR3 starts with the cysteine, ends with the phenylalanine, and has 17 residues. The kept DNA is CDR3 alone, 51 bases in frame from the first base. Every donor in the study was a healthy Caucasian. Three pairs of female monozygotic twins, all aged roughly 18 to 29 years, were included in the twin cohort. Miltenyi CD45RO+ enrichment and human naive T-cell isolation kits were used to isolate memory (CD45RO+) and naive T cells from PBMC. The same sample was also used in a study of yellow fever vaccine responses in identical twins. As noted in the second study: The authors reported that the T cell response to vaccination in identical twins appeared partly convergent and partly personalized. The study precisely tracked vaccine-responding T cell clones in identical twins.

The sequence derives from a woman aged 18-29 years in good health. The chain uses TRBV20-1 and TRBJ1-5; a tentative D call is TRBD1 (5 bases match). Sequenced input: memory (CD45RO+) T cells sorted from blood. Interpreted using the paper, the cell subset or site label stands for: CD45RO+ enriched T cells. The sequence in DNA is TGCAGTGCTAGAGGTTTAGAGGGGATGATGAGCAATCAGCCCCAGCATTTT. This is translated as CSARGLEGMMSNQPQHF.